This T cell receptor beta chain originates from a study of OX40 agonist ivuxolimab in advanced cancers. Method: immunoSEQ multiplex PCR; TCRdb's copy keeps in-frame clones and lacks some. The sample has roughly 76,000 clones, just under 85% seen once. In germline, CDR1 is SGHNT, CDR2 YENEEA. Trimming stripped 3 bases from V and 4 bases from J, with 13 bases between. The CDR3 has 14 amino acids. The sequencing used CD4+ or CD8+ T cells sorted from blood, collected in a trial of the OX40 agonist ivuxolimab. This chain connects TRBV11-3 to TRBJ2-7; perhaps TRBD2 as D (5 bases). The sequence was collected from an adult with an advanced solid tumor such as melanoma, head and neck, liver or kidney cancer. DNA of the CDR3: TGTGCCAGCAGCTTTGACGTGACGGGGTACGAGCAGTACTTC. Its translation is CASSFDVTGYEQYF.